This T cell receptor beta chain was profiled in a study of blood T cells in healthy people across ages. Trimming shortened V by 4 bases and J by 3 bases, and 18 bases separated the two germline ends. Germline loops: CDR1 SGHKS, CDR2 YYEKEE (reference sequence). CDR3 length: 16 amino acids. Then a second PCR, running roughly 7 to 11 cycles, was carried out with a sample-barcoded 5' primer and a J-beta primer mix. One entry per CDR3 protein, called by TCRdb with MiXCR from the 5' RACE reads. The sample shows under 700,000 distinct CDR3 sequences, approximately 25% of them seen only once. These data also formed part of another study, on T cells of mothers and their children. That publication notes: Maternal samples each gave over 9.5 million TCR beta CDR3 reads, and child samples several million each. The study found slightly higher but non-significant overlap in related versus unrelated mother-child pairs.

Sequenced sample: blood. V usage is TRBV5-5 and J usage is TRBJ2-3, with D possibly TRBD1 on 6 matching bases. The TCR comes from a boy younger than 18 in good health. The CDR3 DNA reads TGTGCCAGCAGCATCCGTTTTCAGGGGCGAACAGATACGCAGTATTTT. Translated, it gives CASSIRFQGRTDTQYF.